This T cell receptor (beta chain) was documented in a study of cytomegalovirus exposure and HLA in healthy donors. Both 60 Vbeta primers and 13 Jbeta primers went into the PCR. Generated by immunoSEQ multiplex PCR, the TCRdb table keeps only in-frame clones and is missing some. This table holds 100,000 to 150,000 clones. V trimming: 0 bases; J trimming: 4 bases; junction bases outside the gene matches: 12. The CDR3 contains 17 residues. Germline loops: CDR1 SQVTM, CDR2 ANQGSEA. The chain joins TRBV29-1 to TRBJ2-3; 8 bases align to TRBD1. Material for sequencing was PBMCs. The source of this sequence is a woman in her thirties or forties in good health and CMV-seropositive. The CDR3 region has the DNA TGCAGCGTTGAAGATTGGGGCAGGGGGCTTTCATCAGATACGCAGTATTTT. This gives the protein CSVEDWGRGLSSDTQYF.